This T cell receptor (beta chain) stems from a study of CD8 T cells in ankylosing spondylitis. The table lists this clonotype with a few counts. What it recognizes is unknown. MiXCR, run by TCRdb on the 5' RACE reads, gives a single entry per CDR3 protein. The sample shows about 360,000 distinct CDR3 sequences, approximately 22% of them seen only once. Findings and caveats of the study: Relatively rare in peripheral blood, disease-linked clones were also CD8+.

The germline CDR1 and CDR2 sequences are MNHEY and SMNVEV (reference sequence). The CDR3 covers 15 residues. Trimming removed 3 bases at V and 2 bases at J, with 14 bases between. This TCR came from a male donor with ankylosing spondylitis or in good health (not recorded which). This chain uses TRBV27 with TRBJ2-7; D is possibly TRBD1 (6 bases). Sequenced input: blood, either unsorted or a sorted T cell fraction (not recorded which). The CDR3 loop reads CASSFEGGFPYEQYF. DNA for the CDR3: TGTGCCAGCAGTTTTGAAGGGGGTTTCCCCTACGAGCAGTACTTC.